These T cell receptor beta chains were read from a single sample in a study of shared clonotypes between healthy human individuals. Repertoires were generated with immunoSEQ multiplex PCR, while TCRdb's copy carries only in-frame clones and drops some. The repertoire holds hundreds of thousands of clones, with roughly 70% as singletons. The material sequenced was memory CD4+ T cells sorted from blood. These receptors came from a woman between 25 and 40 years old in good health. Each CDR3 is given with its conserved first and last residue. The order of the fields is clone size, D gene, J gene, V gene, CDR3 protein, CDR3 DNA. The D gene is left open where the match is weak. Not all rows give a size; the values are once, few, many and, for expanded clones, a class.

- | TRBD1 | TRBJ1-1 | TRBV14 | CASSTTGGNTEAFF | TGTGCCAGCAGCACGACAGGGGGAAACACTGAAGCTTTCTTT
- | TRBD2 | TRBJ2-7 | TRBV2 | CASRKTSGTTYEQYF | TGTGCCAGCAGAAAGACTAGCGGAACAACCTACGAGCAGTACTTC
- | - | TRBJ2-1 | TRBV5-1 | CASSPWSGSYNEQFF | TGCGCCAGCAGCCCTTGGTCCGGCTCCTACAATGAGCAGTTCTTC
- | TRBD2 | TRBJ2-1 | TRBV2 | CASSAGTRFLEQFF | TGTGCCAGCAGCGCCGGGACTAGGTTCTTGGAGCAGTTCTTC
- | - | TRBJ1-2 | TRBV7-9 | CASSLKAENGYTF | TGTGCCAGCAGCTTAAAAGCCGAGAATGGCTACACCTTC
- | - | TRBJ2-1 | TRBV4-2 | CASRWERGTYNEQFF | TGTGCCAGCAGATGGGAGAGGGGTACCTACAATGAGCAGTTCTTC
- | TRBD1 | TRBJ1-1 | TRBV4-1 | CASSQRGQAMNTEAFF | TGCGCCAGCAGCCAAAGAGGACAGGCGATGAACACTGAAGCTTTCTTT
- | - | TRBJ2-1 | TRBV1 | CTSSQGRVAGDNEQFF | TGCACCAGCAGCCAAGGGCGAGTAGCGGGAGACAATGAGCAGTTCTTC
- | TRBD1 | TRBJ1-2 | TRBV19 | CASREAGTAGLHYGYTF | TGTGCCAGTAGAGAGGCCGGGACAGCTGGACTACACTATGGCTACACCTTC
- | TRBD1 | TRBJ1-2 | TRBV19 | CASRLDRGRFGYTF | TGTGCCAGTAGACTGGACAGGGGGCGTTTTGGCTACACCTTC
- | TRBD2 | TRBJ2-1 | TRBV28 | CASPPRTSGPYNEQFF | TGTGCCAGCCCCCCGCGGACTAGCGGGCCCTACAATGAGCAGTTCTTC
- | TRBD2 | TRBJ2-7 | TRBV25-1 | CASSARGGDSYEQYF | TGTGCCAGCAGTGCCCGGGGGGGGGATTCCTACGAGCAGTACTTC
- | - | TRBJ2-1 | TRBV5-1 | CASSQDNSYNEQFF | TGCGCCAGCAGCCAGGACAACTCCTACAATGAGCAGTTCTTC
- | - | TRBJ1-5 | TRBV28 | CASSSTDNQPQHF | TGTGCCAGCAGTTCAACGGACAATCAGCCCCAGCATTTT
- | - | TRBJ2-1 | TRBV2 | CASSEDFEQFF | TGTGCCAGCAGTGAGGACTTTGAGCAGTTCTTC
once | - | TRBJ1-2 | TRBV29-1 | CSVQSSFNYGYTF | TGCAGCGTCCAGTCCTCATTTAACTATGGCTACACCTTC
- | - | TRBJ2-5 | TRBV20-1 | CSAPQETQYF | TGCAGTGCACCCCAAGAGACCCAGTACTTC
few | - | TRBJ2-3 | TRBV30 | CAWSGRIQNTDTQYF | TGTGCCTGGAGCGGACGGATCCAGAACACAGATACGCAGTATTTT
once | - | TRBJ1-1 | TRBV28 | CASSPGTNTEAFF | TGTGCCAGCAGTCCCGGGACGAACACTGAAGCTTTCTTT
once | - | TRBJ2-7 | TRBV29-1 | CSVEGGVQNEQYF | TGCAGCGTTGAAGGAGGGGTCCAAAACGAGCAGTACTTC
- | - | TRBJ1-1 | TRBV28 | CASSLTGRQRAFF | TGTGCCAGCAGTCTAACCGGTCGACAGAGGGCTTTCTTT
- | TRBD2 | TRBJ2-1 | TRBV5-1 | CASSLGNGLAGDEQFF | TGCGCCAGCAGCCTAGGGAATGGACTAGCGGGAGATGAGCAGTTCTTC
- | - | TRBJ1-1 | TRBV30 | CALWGPEDTEAFF | TGTGCCCTCTGGGGACCGGAGGACACTGAAGCTTTCTTT
- | - | TRBJ2-7 | TRBV27 | CASSSQAPYEQYF | TGTGCCAGCAGTTCCCAAGCCCCCTACGAGCAGTACTTC
- | TRBD1 | TRBJ1-4 | TRBV28 | CASSLLGQGIEKLFF | TGTGCCAGCAGTTTATTGGGACAGGGTATTGAAAAACTGTTTTTT
- | - | TRBJ2-7 | TRBV9 | CASSVSDNSYEQYF | TGTGCCAGCAGCGTATCGGACAACTCCTACGAGCAGTACTTC
- | - | TRBJ2-5 | TRBV6-1 | CASSDRDPGRGAETQYF | TGTGCCAGCAGTGACCGGGACCCCGGGAGAGGAGCAGAGACCCAGTACTTC
few | - | TRBJ2-1 | TRBV5-1 | CASSALQGGGNEQFF | TGCGCCAGCAGCGCGTTACAGGGAGGGGGCAATGAGCAGTTCTTC
- | - | TRBJ1-5 | TRBV6-6 | CASSVPGKQPQHF | TGTGCCAGCAGTGTCCCGGGGAAACAGCCCCAGCATTTT
once | TRBD1 | TRBJ2-3 | TRBV19 | CASSMWTGGTDTQYF | TGTGCCAGTAGTATGTGGACAGGGGGCACAGATACGCAGTATTTT
- | TRBD2 | TRBJ2-7 | TRBV28 | CASTPGGAHEQYF | TGTGCCAGCACCCCGGGAGGGGCCCACGAGCAGTACTTC
- | TRBD1 | TRBJ2-1 | TRBV6-4 | CASSTYDRDRGACEQFF | TGTGCCAGCAGTACCTACGACCGGGACAGGGGGGCATGTGAGCAGTTCTTC
few | TRBD1 | TRBJ2-7 | TRBV6-1 | CASSEAHRGRYEQYF | TGTGCCAGCAGTGAAGCCCACAGGGGTAGGTACGAGCAGTACTTC
- | TRBD2 | TRBJ2-1 | TRBV6-5 | CASSYTGGVTYNEQFF | TGTGCCAGCAGTTACACTGGGGGGGTAACGTACAATGAGCAGTTCTTC
- | - | TRBJ2-7 | TRBV4-1 | CASSQFASLTYEQYF | TGCGCCAGCAGCCAATTCGCCAGTCTAACCTACGAGCAGTACTTC
- | TRBD2 | TRBJ2-2 | TRBV28 | CASSLAGVGELFF | TGTGCCAGCAGCTTAGCGGGAGTCGGGGAGCTGTTTTTT